These 14 T cell receptor beta chains originate from one sample sequenced in a study of T cells expressing NK-cell markers. TCRdb re-called the 5' RACE reads and shows each CDR3 protein once, DNA omitted. The listing records under 35,000 distinct CDR3 sequences. The specimen was blood T cells: a sorted CD56 or NKG2C T cell subset, CD4+ or CD8+ T cells, or bulk PBMC T cells (not recorded which). The receptor set was obtained from a woman between 18 and 70 years old in good health.

The chain recombines TRBV27 with TRBJ2-7; without DNA, the TCRdb call of TRBD1 cannot be checked. CDR3 length: 19 residues. Germline V gives CDR1 MNHEY, CDR2 SMNVEV (reference sequence). This chain's CDR3 is CASSPLWGTELEDYYEQYF.

The chain couples TRBV12-3 or TRBV12-4 to TRBJ2-1; TCRdb's D call of TRBD1 is untestable without DNA. The CDR3 has 16 amino acids. CDR3 region: CASTLRGGTGSDEQFF.

The chain combines TRBV5-1 with TRBJ1-4; TCRdb's assignment of TRBD1 cannot be checked, as there is no DNA. This CDR3 is 16 amino acids long. Germline-derived CDR1 and CDR2 are SGHRS and YFSETQ. CDR3 region: CASSQYQTGGNEKLFF.

The chain carries TRBV5-1 and TRBJ1-4; TCRdb's D call, TRBD1, is unchecked because there is no DNA. This CDR3 is built from 16 residues. Looked up from germline, CDR1 is SGHRS and CDR2 is YFSETQ. The CDR3 loop is CASSHIGTGFNEKLFF.

V is TRBV7-3 and J is TRBJ2-7. Germline V gene sequence: CDR1 SGHTA, CDR2 FQGTGA. CDR3 length equals 13 residues. CDR3 residues: CASSRAQDYEQYF.

This chain connects TRBV5-1 to TRBJ1-4; the TCRdb call, TRBD1, lacks DNA for checking. There are 19 residues in the CDR3. CDR1 is SGHRS, CDR2 YFSETQ, per germline. The CDR3 sequence is CASSLESVGTVRTNEKLFF.

The chain recombines TRBV5-1 with TRBJ1-6; TCRdb designates TRBD1, a call that cannot be tested without DNA. The CDR3 is 14 amino acids. The germline CDR1 and CDR2 sequences are SGHRS and YFSETQ. The CDR3 loop reads CASSLRPGHSPLHF.

The rearrangement joins TRBV3-1 to TRBJ2-2; checking the TCRdb D call of TRBD1 is not possible without DNA. The CDR3 runs 16 residues. Germline V gene lookup returns CDR1 LGHDT and CDR2 YNNKEL (reference sequence). CDR3: CASSQDMRGLTGELFF. Full variable domain (outside the CDR3, taken from reference TRBV3-1 and TRBJ2-2): DTAVSQTPKYLVTQMGNDKSIKCEQNLGHDTMYWYKQDSKKFLKIMFSYNNKELIINETVPNRFSPKSPDKAHLNLHINSLELGDSAVYFCASSQDMRGLTGELFFGEGSRLTVL.

The CDR3 reads CASTPGDAANYGYTF. V and J are TRBV5-1 and TRBJ1-2; TCRdb's D call, TRBD1, is unchecked because there is no DNA. Germline V gene sequence: CDR1 SGHRS, CDR2 YFSETQ. The CDR3 runs 15 residues.

This chain connects TRBV6-2 or TRBV6-3 to TRBJ2-1; without DNA, the TCRdb call of TRBD2 cannot be checked. CDR3 size: 14 residues. Germline V lookup: CDR1 MNHEY, CDR2 SVGEGT. CDR3 in amino acids: CASSEVRATNEQFF.

Considering frequency, this clonotype is medium-sized. This rearrangement joins TRBV30 to TRBJ1-1. The germline CDR1 and CDR2 sequences are GTSNPN and SVGIG (reference sequence). This CDR3 is 14 amino acids long. CDR3 loop: CAWMAGWANTEAFF.

The V gene is TRBV3-1, the J gene TRBJ2-5; with no DNA, the TCRdb D assignment of TRBD2 cannot be verified. This CDR3 is 16 amino acids long. Germline-derived CDR1 and CDR2 are LGHDT and YNNKEL (reference sequence). The CDR3 loop is CASSHHLAGGPETQYF.

J is TRBJ2-1 and V is TRBV30; TCRdb gives TRBD2 as the D gene, but with no DNA this cannot be confirmed. Per the germline V gene, CDR1 is GTSNPN and CDR2 is SVGIG (reference sequence). The CDR3 covers 14 residues. This CDR3 is CAWSAGSSYNEQFF.

The J gene is TRBJ1-1, the V gene TRBV5-1; as DNA is missing, the TRBD1 call by TCRdb cannot be tested. The CDR3 runs 17 residues. Germline loops: CDR1 SGHRS, CDR2 YFSETQ. The CDR3 sequence is CASSLALIQGTNTEAFF.